This entry describes one TCR beta chain. This clonotype has at least ten counts. The antigen it binds to is not known. No base quality information exists; no much larger clone differs at one position. Flow cytometry had shown CD8+CD57+ cell expansion in the patients selected for sequencing. All patients had severe acquired aplastic anemia diagnosed by International Study of Aplastic Anemia and Agranulocytosis and Camitta criteria. No therapy had been received by the patients at the time of blood sampling. TCR repertoires of sorted CD4+ and CD8+ blood T cells from severe aplastic anemia patients and healthy subjects were deep-sequenced in the study. Patients were enrolled in the USA under clinicaltrials.gov protocols 00001620, 01623167, 00001397, 00071045, 00081523 and 00961064. Ficoll-Paque density gradient centrifugation was used to isolate peripheral blood mononuclear cells. Before DNA extraction, CD4+ and CD8+ T cells were sorted by FACS or by magnetic beads.

The CDR3 spans 14 residues, from the cysteine through the phenylalanine. The entry retains the CDR3 DNA only, 42 bases that are in frame from base 1. Reading the germline V gene gives CDR1 SGHDN and CDR2 FVKESK. Germline trimming: 0 bases from V, 7 bases from J; junction bases outside gene matches: 2. This sample stems from a study of CD8+CD57+ T cells in acquired aplastic anemia listed by TCRdb under 2018. Turning to the overall study: DNA extracted from sorted CD4+ and CD8+ cells had a mean of 3.2 ug, with a range of 0.2 to 27.4 ug. A CD8+CD57+ expansion meant a frequency higher than the mean frequency seen in healthy subjects. The paper as a whole reports these results and caveats: CD8+ Simpson's diversity did not differ significantly between patients and healthy controls (P=0.060). Around 30 CD8+ CDR3 sequences were shared between patients and controls but appeared highly expressed in patients and within their immunodominant clones.

Genomic DNA served as template for TCR beta VDJ combination and CDR3 sequence profiling. An Illumina HiSeq 2000 was the platform used for TCR repertoire sequencing. Per the source publication's procedure: TRBV/TRBJ rearrangement plots, CDR3 size and DJ length profiles, and Simpson's diversity index were used to assess repertoires. Whichever DNA sequence was most abundant in the deep sequencing data was defined as the immunodominant clone. CDR3 amino acid sequences were screened for sharing across subjects and compared with published repertoires and the VDJdb database. Starting from the raw public reads, TCRdb applied fastp trimming at Q25, assembled clones with MiXCR and retained in-frame beta chains. Rows are unified per CDR3 protein, each entry keeping the most common DNA and genes. For this entry, the V and J calls and clone size follow TCRdb and not the study's own pipeline. Here the sample has approximately 120,000 distinct CDR3 sequences; about 40% occur a single time. The top ten hold approximately 2.6% of the sample.

The sequence was collected from a human donor with aplastic anemia. Material: sorted CD4+, CD8+, or CD8+CD57+ T cells (not recorded which) from PBMCs. The receptor chain draws on TRBV14 and TRBJ1-4, with TRBD1 identical over 7 junction bases. Here the CDR3 is given as CASSQDRGSEKLFF. The DNA sequence reads TGTGCCAGCAGCCAAGACAGGGGGAGTGAAAAACTGTTTTTT.